One TCR beta chain is described in this entry. The entry originates in a study of blood T cell repertoires in COVID-19. The overall study: Researchers got acute and convalescent COVID-19 samples from the United States, Italy and Spain. Nucleic acid was either cDNA or gDNA, and it came from T cells, B-cell-depleted T cells, or PBMCs.

Trimming removed 0 bases from V and 5 bases from J, with 10 bases in between. Looked up from germline, CDR1 is LGHDT and CDR2 is YNNKEL (reference sequence). The CDR3 totals 14 residues. Per the original methods: Researchers report that nucleated cell counts were estimated from reference gene primer amplification. The repertoire was sequenced with immunoSEQ multiplex PCR; TCRdb's copy has only in-frame clones and lacks some. V and J calls and clone size come straight from that table; D and trimming were deduced from the DNA. The table has approximately 82,000 clones, around 80% seen once. The source material was peripheral blood. The source is a woman aged 60-70 years with acute or convalescent COVID-19. The chain is built from TRBV3-1 (or the pseudogene TRBV3-2) and TRBJ1-2; D gene unclear. This CDR3 reads CASSQDLNFYGYTF. In nucleotides, the CDR3 is TGTGCCAGCAGCCAAGATCTTAACTTTTATGGCTACACCTTC.